This T cell receptor beta chain was sequenced for a study of blood T cell repertoires in COVID-19. About the study: The origin of the acute and convalescent COVID-19 samples was the United States, Italy and Spain. From T cells, B-cell-depleted T cells, or PBMCs came the material, which was cDNA or gDNA.

In the original analysis: Reference gene primers were amplified, and this amplification served to estimate nucleated cell counts. Repertoires were generated with immunoSEQ multiplex PCR, while TCRdb's copy carries only in-frame clones and drops some. V, J and clone size are those of that table, while D and trimming were read from the DNA. The sample lists around 200,000 clones, approximately 85% seen once, with roughly 9.7% in the top ten. Trimming took 7 bases from V and 2 from J; bases not matched to a gene: 2. This CDR3 has 12 residues. Germline-derived CDR1 and CDR2 are SQVTM and ANQGSEA. The sequencing input was peripheral blood. The TCR comes from a human donor with active or convalescent COVID-19. The donor label of this sample is uncertain. V is TRBV29-1 and J is TRBJ2-7; 10 bases are a match to TRBD2. CDR3: CSGSGGAYEQYF. CDR3 nucleotides: TGCAGCGGCAGCGGGGGGGCCTACGAGCAGTACTTC.